This T cell receptor (beta chain) is from a study of blood T cell repertoires in COVID-19 (dated by TCRdb to about 2020). Background for the entire study: Samples covering the acute and convalescent phases of COVID-19 were provided by collaborators in the United States, Italy and Spain. The material from the prospective study consisted of cDNA or gDNA derived from T cells, B-cell-depleted T cells, or PBMCs. The dataset comprised deeply sampled blood TCRbeta repertoires from subjects exposed to, actively infected with, or recovered from COVID-19. The repertoires were made available in a free public database intended to serve as a resource for research on the immune response to SARS-CoV-2. The samples were drawn from the first 160 participants of the ongoing ImmuneRACE study and from more than 1,000 subjects provided by 6 global collaborators. Sample metadata almost always included a de-identified subject ID, COVID-19 status, age in years and sex. Where available, HLA class I and class II types were taken from metadata supplied by the sample provider and were not determined by assay-based typing.

V loses 6 bases, J loses 7 bases, and the germline ends lie 9 bases apart. The CDR3 runs 12 residues from the cysteine to the phenylalanine. Only the CDR3 DNA is retained, 36 bases long and in frame from the first base. Comments on this clone: Its antigen is unknown. No much larger clone is present one base from it, and per-base qualities are unavailable.

What the authors observed across the whole study: The quantity of clinical and demographic metadata differed by source and by participant and was supplied without curation.

Whole blood was collected in K2EDTA tubes by collaborating institutions according to the institutions' own protocols. For TCRbeta analysis, collaborators shipped samples in one of three forms: frozen whole blood, isolated PBMCs, or DNA extracted from either of those sample types. TCRbeta CDR3 regions were amplified from genomic DNA using the immunoSEQ Assay, a bias-controlled multiplex PCR. The paper's processing steps were these. Within the assay, amplification of reference gene primers was used to estimate how many nucleated cells each sample contained. To quantify the absolute abundance of each unique TCRbeta CDR3 rearrangement, sequence reads were collapsed and filtered. For each sample, productive Simpson clonality was calculated as the square root of Simpson's diversity index across productive rearrangements. TCRdb mirrors the immuneACCESS table, restricted to in-frame sequences. Some clones are absent from its copies; in checked studies, under half trace to an unresolved V gene, and the reason for the others is unknown. From that table come the V and J calls and clone size; the DNA was used to work out D and trimming. The sample contains 99,000 or so clones, less than 90% of them found a single time. The ten top clones hold 4% to 5% of the sample.

The sequence is built from TRBV12-3 or TRBV12-4 and TRBJ1-4; the D segment cannot be called with confidence. The specimen sequenced was peripheral blood. The sequence was collected from a man aged 45 to 65 with acute or convalescent COVID-19. The sequenced DNA: TGTGCCAGCAGGCCGGAGGGTGAAAAACTGTTTTTT. This gives the protein CASRPEGEKLFF.